The sequence of this T cell receptor (beta chain) was determined in a study of low-dose radiotherapy and immunotherapy resistance in tumors. Study-wide context: Doses of 0.5 Gy per fraction every 2 weeks, totaling 6.5 Gy, went to Cohort 1.

The CDR3 runs to 12 residues. Germline lookup yields CDR1 MNHEY and CDR2 SVGAGI. Trimming removed 4 bases at V and 10 bases at J, with 11 bases between. Alpha and beta chains were covered, as first-strand cDNA relied on TRAV- and TRBV-specific primers. The TCRs were subjected to amplification over approximately 20 PCR cycles employing a constant-region primer in conjunction with a V-primer adapter. TCRdb reanalysed the reads using MiXCR and keeps one entry per CDR3 protein. Among approximately 90,000 distinct CDR3 sequences listed, 9% to 9.5% were seen once. Time point here: before trial treatment. Donors were dosed with nivolumab and ipilimumab; they also received aspirin, low-dose cyclophosphamide and low-dose radiotherapy. Patients with advanced, tumor-infiltrating lymphocyte-negative solid tumors were eligible. In this sample, this clonotype turned up many times.

The source material was PBMCs, sampled before treatment. This chain connects TRBV6-5 to TRBJ2-1, with D hard to call. The receptor's source is a male donor with prostate cancer. CDR3 amino acids: CASSSPTSEQFF. CDR3 nucleotide sequence: TGTGCCAGCAGTTCCCCGACGTCGGAGCAGTTCTTC.